This T cell receptor beta chain was documented in a study of OX40 agonist ivuxolimab in advanced cancers. Looking at the study overall: Ivuxolimab was a fully human IgG2 agonistic monoclonal antibody targeting the costimulatory receptor OX40 (CD134). The point of sequencing TCRbeta in the periphery was to test whether ivuxolimab changed TCR sequence diversity and drove clonal T-cell expansion. Partial responses occurred in three dose-escalation patients: two with cutaneous melanoma and one with hepatocellular carcinoma. Prior anti-PD-1, anti-PD-L1 or anti-CTLA-4 therapy was permitted, and checkpoint inhibitors had been received by about 36% of dose-escalation patients. The paper reports the monotherapy dose-escalation portion (N of about 52 patients) of the phase I ivuxolimab trial. Of the approximately 50 dose-escalation patients, hepatocellular carcinoma was present in approximately 20, melanoma in around 15, renal cell carcinoma in 9 and head and neck cancer in 9. Intravenous ivuxolimab was administered to patients every 2 weeks at six dose levels: 0.01, 0.1, 0.3, 1.5, 3 and 10 mg/kg. The dose-escalation cohort was roughly 80% male with a mean age of approximately 59 years, ranging from roughly 20 to 80. The full study reports these points: At doses of 0.1 to 3.0 mg/kg, clonal expansion of both CD4+ and CD8+ T cells in blood was seen between baseline and week 6. The antigen specificity of the clonally expanded peripheral T cells was not determined. After ivuxolimab, more expanded clones were found on average in CD8+ T cells than in CD4+ T cells. Low levels of normalized T-cell clonal expansion were also seen in some nonresponding patients. In partial responders in the 0.1-3.0 mg/kg groups, normalized peripheral clonal expansion was found to be among the lowest, especially among CD8+ T cells.

V ends up 3 bases short and J 3 bases short, with an unmatched junction base count of 4. Taken from cysteine to phenylalanine, the CDR3 has 15 residues. Just CDR3 DNA is preserved here, 45 bases in frame from base 1. Via the germline V gene (reference sequence), CDR1 is SEHNR and CDR2 FQNEAQ. Concerning this clone: What this receptor recognizes is not known. Base qualities are missing; no much larger clone stands one base away.

To sequence the TCRbeta CDR3 region, genomic DNA was isolated from the sorted cells. TCRbeta CDR3 regions were sequenced using the immunoSEQ Assay. Drawn from immuneACCESS, this table holds only the in-frame rearrangements with V and J called that TCRdb kept. Clones are partly lost; checked studies trace under half to an unresolved V gene and leave the rest unexplained. This sample lists more than 50,000 clones; approximately 94% were detected once. The ten largest make up less than 20% of the sample. Patients with autoimmune disease history or receiving systemic immunosuppression were excluded from the trial. Peripheral blood for TCR sequencing was drawn from every dose cohort at baseline, at cycle 4 day 1 and at cycle 7 day 1. Samples were obtained from an open-label, multicenter, first-in-human phase I dose-escalation trial of ivuxolimab. The trial enrolled adults with locally advanced or metastatic head and neck squamous cell, hepatocellular, melanoma or renal cell carcinoma. CD4+ and CD8+ T cells were sorted separately from peripheral blood before TCR sequencing.

Rearrangement joined TRBV7-9 to TRBJ2-7, and TRBD1 aligns with 11 junction nucleotides. This sequence originates from an adult with an advanced solid tumor such as melanoma, head and neck, liver or kidney cancer. This sample comprised CD4+ or CD8+ T cells sorted from blood, obtained in a trial of the OX40 agonist ivuxolimab. Read as DNA, the sequence is TGTGCCAGCAGCTTCGGACAGGGGGCAAACTACGAGCAGTACTTC. This codes for CASSFGQGANYEQYF.